This entry lists 21 T cell receptor beta chains sequenced from one sample in a study of T cell changes during pregnancy in multiple sclerosis. Profiled with immunoSEQ multiplex PCR; TCRdb holds only in-frame clones, not every one. The data hold tens of thousands of clones, with over 80% observed a single time. The specimen was CD4+ T cells from peripheral blood mononuclear cells, collected before pregnancy. Receptor source: a female donor with multiple sclerosis, enrolled in a pregnancy study.

This CDR3 reads CASSLVPTGANSPLHF. CDR3 DNA sequence: TGCGCCAGCAGCTTGGTCCCAACAGGGGCGAATTCACCCCTCCACTTT. The rearrangement uses TRBV5-1 and TRBJ1-6; 7 bases line up with TRBD1. Germline V gene data show CDR1 as SGHRS and CDR2 as YFSETQ. Trimming removed 0 bases from V and 7 bases from J; junction bases left unmatched: 7. The CDR3 has 16 amino acids. The whole variable domain, remainder taken from reference TRBV5-1 and TRBJ1-6, is KAGVTQTPRYLIKTRGQQVTLSCSPISGHRSVSWYQQTPGQGLQFLFEYFSETQRNKGNFPGRFSGRQFSNSRSEMNVSTLELGDSALYLCASSLVPTGANSPLHFGNGTRLTVT.

The chain uses TRBV10-2 and TRBJ1-4; D is unclear. The V end lost 5 bases, the J end lost 8 bases, and 6 bases lay between the germline ends. Germline V lookup: CDR1 WSHSY, CDR2 SAAADI. The CDR3 covers 11 residues. The CDR3 coding sequence is TGCGCCAGCAGTTTACAGGAAAAACTGTTTTTT. This sequence encodes CASSLQEKLFF.

The chain couples TRBV23-1 to TRBJ2-7, with D possibly being TRBD2 (7 bases). TRBV23-1 has ORF status, its function being uncertain. There are 20 residues in the CDR3. Trimming stripped 0 bases from V and 7 bases from J, with 31 bases between. CDR3 coding DNA: TGCGCCAGCAGTCAATCGGCCGGGACCCTCCTCCAGGGGAGGGGCGGGGAGCAGTACTTC. Its translation is CASSQSAGTLLQGRGGEQYF.

The genes are TRBV19 and TRBJ1-1; no clear D. Deletions cut 3 bases from V and 6 bases from J, with 14 bases between. There are 14 residues in the CDR3. Germline CDR1 and CDR2: LNHDA and SQIVND (reference sequence). The chain's CDR3 is CASSMAGLAAEAFF. Here the CDR3 DNA reads TGTGCCAGTAGTATGGCGGGGTTGGCGGCTGAAGCTTTCTTT.

Note on this clone: Other DNA sequences within the sample encode an identical CDR3. The V and J genes are TRBV19 and TRBJ1-6, with D perhaps TRBD1 (5 bases). The CDR3 spans 14 residues. In germline, CDR1 is LNHDA, CDR2 SQIVND (reference sequence). Trimming stripped 5 bases from V and 6 bases from J, with 11 bases between. The CDR3 loop is CASSLDTINSPLHF. Written as DNA, the CDR3 is TGTGCCAGTAGTTTGGACACGATTAATTCACCCCTCCACTTT.

The chain employs TRBV7-2 and TRBJ2-7; 10 nucleotides match TRBD2. The ends lost 6 bases at V and 0 bases at J; junction bases unmatched: 14. Germline lookup yields CDR1 SGHTA and CDR2 FQGNSA. CDR3 length: 18 residues. CDR3 protein: CASSRRDSGRLSSYEQYF. CDR3 sequence (DNA): TGTGCCAGCAGTCGAAGGGATAGCGGGAGGCTTAGCTCCTACGAGCAGTACTTC.

The chain has TRBV28 and TRBJ1-5; D is possibly TRBD1 (5 bases). CDR1 is MDHEN and CDR2 is SYDVKM in the germline V gene. Trimming removed 4 bases from V and 6 bases from J, with 13 bases in between. The CDR3 is 14 residues long. The CDR3 coding sequence is TGTGCCAGCAGTTATATCCGGGGGAGTCAGCCCCAGCATTTT. As protein: CASSYIRGSQPQHF.

This sequence joins TRBV29-1 and TRBJ2-1; TRBD2 matches 13 bases. This CDR3 has 18 amino acids. With V trimmed by 0 bases and J by 3 bases, 8 bases remained unmatched. Germline-derived CDR1 and CDR2 are SQVTM and ANQGSEA. DNA of the CDR3: TGCAGCGTTGAAGACACTAGCGGGAGGGCCTTATTCTACAATGAGCAGTTCTTC. It yields the protein CSVEDTSGRALFYNEQFF.

For the CDR3, the DNA is TGTGCCATCTCATCGCAGGGGGATCAGCCCCAGCATTTT. Amino acids: CAISSQGDQPQHF. The chain is built from TRBV10-3 and TRBJ1-5; 7 bases agree with TRBD1. The CDR3 covers 13 residues. V trimming: 8 bases; J trimming: 5 bases; junction bases outside the gene matches: 6. CDR1 ENHRY and CDR2 SYGVKD come from the germline V gene.

The rearrangement joins TRBV5-6 to TRBJ2-2; D is possibly TRBD2 (5 bases). The germline V gene has CDR1 SGHDT and CDR2 YYEEEE. There are 15 residues in the CDR3. The V and J ends lost 0 bases and 1 base respectively, with 7 bases between them. CDR3 protein: CASSLGAGNTGELFF. The CDR3 DNA follows: TGTGCCAGCAGCTTGGGGGCGGGGAACACCGGGGAGCTGTTTTTT.

This clone was seen a handful of times. The rearrangement links TRBV7-9 to TRBJ1-2; 7 bases fit TRBD1. The junction had 5 bases not matched to a gene; V was cut back by 5 bases and J by 2 bases. The CDR3 contains 14 residues. CDR1 SEHNR and CDR2 FQNEAQ come from the germline V gene (reference sequence). The CDR3 loop reads CASSPSGGNYGYTF. CDR3 DNA sequence: TGTGCCAGCAGCCCCTCAGGGGGGAACTATGGCTACACCTTC.

The genes are TRBV11-2 and TRBJ1-1; D is unresolved. Germline CDR1 is SGHAT and CDR2 is FQNNGV. CDR3 length equals 15 residues. The ends were cut back, 2 bases at V and 1 base at J, with 11 bases in the middle. CDR3: CASSLSQRRNTEAFF. The CDR3, as DNA: TGTGCCAGCAGCTTATCCCAGCGCCGGAACACTGAAGCTTTCTTT.

The chain joins TRBV6-1 to TRBJ2-7; 8 nucleotides line up with TRBD1. Germline V gives CDR1 MNHNS, CDR2 SASEGT. This CDR3 is 14 amino acids long. With V trimmed by 6 bases and J by 9 bases, 13 bases remained unmatched. The CDR3 is CASRLQGAAPGQYF. Here the CDR3 DNA reads TGTGCCAGCAGGTTGCAGGGGGCAGCTCCCGGGCAGTACTTC.

This clone was picked up one time. The chain links TRBV7-2 to TRBJ2-3; tentatively, D is TRBD1 (5 bases). This CDR3 has 15 amino acids. CDR1 and CDR2 from the germline V gene are SGHTA and FQGNSA. Trimming took off 3 bases at V and 6 bases at J, with 16 bases between the two ends. The CDR3, as DNA: TGTGCCAGCAGCTTTCAGGTCGGGCAGGGTGATACGCAGTATTTT. It translates to CASSFQVGQGDTQYF.

The V and J genes are TRBV29-1 and TRBJ2-1; D is possibly TRBD1 (6 bases). Looked up from germline, CDR1 is SQVTM and CDR2 is ANQGSEA. This CDR3 region has 12 residues. Trimming left V 4 bases short and J 3 bases short, with 7 bases between. CDR3 loop: CSVVGGYNEQFF. CDR3 DNA: TGCAGCGTTGTAGGGGGCTACAATGAGCAGTTCTTC.

This chain connects TRBV6-5 to TRBJ1-5; D uncertain. In germline, CDR1 is MNHEY, CDR2 SVGAGI. V lost 3 bases to trimming and J lost 4 bases, with 7 bases between them. The CDR3 covers 13 residues. The CDR3, as DNA: TGTGCCAGCAGTTATAGAGAGAATCAGCCCCAGCATTTT. Protein: CASSYRENQPQHF.

The V gene is TRBV9, the J gene TRBJ2-3, with D perhaps TRBD2 (6 bases). Between the trimmed V and J ends, which lost 0 bases and 3 bases, there was a span of 17 bases. This CDR3 region has 17 residues. CDR1 is SGDLS and CDR2 is YYNGEE in the germline V gene. CDR3 loop: CASSVAEGGKMTDTQYF. CDR3 DNA: TGTGCCAGCAGCGTAGCTGAAGGAGGGAAAATGACAGATACGCAGTATTTT.

This clone was counted once. This chain links TRBV6-1 with TRBJ1-2, with D unclear. This CDR3 region has 13 residues. Trimming pared 2 bases from V and 1 base from J, leaving 5 bases between. The germline CDR1 and CDR2 sequences are MNHNS and SASEGT. CDR3 sequence: CASSESFNYGYTF. The CDR3 bases are TGTGCCAGCAGTGAATCATTTAACTATGGCTACACCTTC.

The chain employs TRBV9 and TRBJ2-1; D may be TRBD2 (5 bases). The V gene's germline CDR1 is SGDLS and CDR2 YYNGEE. The CDR3 totals 16 residues. V was trimmed by 0 bases and J by 0 bases, leaving 10 bases between them. DNA for the CDR3: TGTGCCAGCAGCGTAGGAACTAGAAGCTCCTACAATGAGCAGTTCTTC. It is translated as CASSVGTRSSYNEQFF.

This chain uses TRBV25-1 with TRBJ1-2; perhaps TRBD1 as D (6 bases). Germline V gives CDR1 MGHDK, CDR2 SYGVNS. The germline V and J ends were trimmed by 4 bases and 6 bases, with 18 bases remaining between them. The CDR3 contains 15 residues. In DNA form, the CDR3 reads TGTGCCAGCAGTGCCTTCGAATCCAGGACAGATGGCTACACCTTC. Translation: CASSAFESRTDGYTF.

The V and J genes are TRBV10-3 and TRBJ1-1; D may be TRBD1 (5 bases). The germline V gene encodes CDR1 ENHRY and CDR2 SYGVKD. V was shortened by 4 bases and J by 3 bases, with 15 bases between the two germline ends. The CDR3 loop spans 15 amino acids. The CDR3 DNA is TGTGCCATCAGTGGGGTTAGGGGTTCTGACACTGAAGCTTTCTTT. Its protein is CAISGVRGSDTEAFF.